This T cell receptor beta chain emerged from a study of T cell responses to AZD1222 COVID-19 vaccine. Broader study findings: Repertoire sampling was restricted to post-peak T cell response timepoints.

The CDR3 loop spans 16 amino acids. With 6 bases clipped from V and 0 bases from J, the junction kept 5 bases outside the gene matches. Germline-derived CDR1 and CDR2 are SGHDN and FVKESK. Worth noting for this clone: Its specificity is not known.

Libraries were prepared by immunoSEQ multiplex PCR; TCRdb keeps only in-frame clonotypes and omits some of them. In the table there are about 150,000 clones, around 87% of which are singletons. The gene calls are TRBV14 and TRBJ2-6; 7 nucleotides align to TRBD1. This sequence originates from an adult who received the AZD1222 COVID-19 vaccine. Specimen: peripheral blood, collected 28 days after the second AZD1222 dose. CDR3: CASSETGVSGANVLTF. CDR3 nucleotide sequence: TGTGCCAGCAGTGAAACAGGGGTCTCTGGGGCCAACGTCCTGACTTTC.